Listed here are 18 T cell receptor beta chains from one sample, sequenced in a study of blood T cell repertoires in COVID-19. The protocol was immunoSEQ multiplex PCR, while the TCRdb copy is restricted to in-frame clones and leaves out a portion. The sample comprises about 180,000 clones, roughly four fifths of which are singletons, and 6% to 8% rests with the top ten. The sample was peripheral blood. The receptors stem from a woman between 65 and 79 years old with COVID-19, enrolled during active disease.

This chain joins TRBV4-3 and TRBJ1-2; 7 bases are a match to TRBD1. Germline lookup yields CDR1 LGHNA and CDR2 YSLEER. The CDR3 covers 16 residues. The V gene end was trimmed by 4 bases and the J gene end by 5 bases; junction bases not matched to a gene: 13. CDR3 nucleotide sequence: TGCGCCAGCAGCCCTTATTCAGGGGACAGAGAATATGGCTACACCTTC. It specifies CASSPYSGDREYGYTF.

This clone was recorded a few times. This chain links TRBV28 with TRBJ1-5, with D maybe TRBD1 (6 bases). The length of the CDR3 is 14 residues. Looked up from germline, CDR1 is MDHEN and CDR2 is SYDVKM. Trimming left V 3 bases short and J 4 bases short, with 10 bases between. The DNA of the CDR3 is TGTGCCAGCAGTTTCACAGGGACGAATCAGCCCCAGCATTTT. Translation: CASSFTGTNQPQHF.

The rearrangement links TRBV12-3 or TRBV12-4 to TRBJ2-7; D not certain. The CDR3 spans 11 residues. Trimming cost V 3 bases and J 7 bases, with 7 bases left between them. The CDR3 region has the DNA TGTGCCAGCAGTTTTAGTATGGAGCAGTACTTC. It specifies CASSFSMEQYF.

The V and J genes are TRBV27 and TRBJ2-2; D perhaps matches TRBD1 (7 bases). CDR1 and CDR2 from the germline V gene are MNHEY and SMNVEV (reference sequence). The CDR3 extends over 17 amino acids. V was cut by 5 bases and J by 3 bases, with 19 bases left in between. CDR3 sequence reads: CASSPIQGGADTGELFF. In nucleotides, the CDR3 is TGTGCCAGCAGTCCGATCCAGGGGGGCGCGGACACCGGGGAGCTGTTTTTT.

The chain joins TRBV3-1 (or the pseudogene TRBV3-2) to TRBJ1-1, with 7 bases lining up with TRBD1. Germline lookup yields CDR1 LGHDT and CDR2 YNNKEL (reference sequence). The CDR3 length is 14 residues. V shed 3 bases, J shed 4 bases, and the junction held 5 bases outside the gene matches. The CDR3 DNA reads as TGTGCCAGCAGCCATGGATCAGGGGGCACTGAAGCTTTCTTT. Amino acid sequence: CASSHGSGGTEAFF.

The CDR3 protein is CASSIDSLGTGAMYKFF. Here the CDR3 DNA reads TGTGCCAGTAGTATAGATTCCCTTGGGACAGGGGCCATGTATAAGTTCTTC. V gene TRBV19 combines with J gene TRBJ2-1, with 10 bases that match TRBD1. V trimming: 0 bases; J trimming: 14 bases; junction bases outside the gene matches: 16. This CDR3 contains 17 residues. The germline V gene has CDR1 LNHDA and CDR2 SQIVND (reference sequence). The whole variable domain, filled in from reference TRBV19 and TRBJ2-1, reads DGGITQSPKYLFRKEGQNVTLSCEQNLNHDAMYWYRQDPGQGLRLIYYSQIVNDFQKGDIAEGYSVSREKKESFPLTVTSAQKNPTAFYLCASSIDSLGTGAMYKFFGPGTRLTVL.

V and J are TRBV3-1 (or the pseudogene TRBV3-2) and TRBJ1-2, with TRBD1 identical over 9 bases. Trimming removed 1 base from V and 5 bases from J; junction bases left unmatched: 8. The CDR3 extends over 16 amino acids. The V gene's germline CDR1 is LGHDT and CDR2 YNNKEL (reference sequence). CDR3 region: CASSQVPGQGKYGYTF. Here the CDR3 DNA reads TGTGCCAGCAGCCAAGTCCCGGGACAGGGAAAGTATGGCTACACCTTC.

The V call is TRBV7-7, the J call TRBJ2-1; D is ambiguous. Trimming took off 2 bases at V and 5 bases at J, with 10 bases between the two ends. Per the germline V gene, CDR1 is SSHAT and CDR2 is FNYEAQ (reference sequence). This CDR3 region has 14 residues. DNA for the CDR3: TGTGCCAGCAGCTTAAGTGTAGTCAACAATGAGCAGTTCTTC. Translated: CASSLSVVNNEQFF.

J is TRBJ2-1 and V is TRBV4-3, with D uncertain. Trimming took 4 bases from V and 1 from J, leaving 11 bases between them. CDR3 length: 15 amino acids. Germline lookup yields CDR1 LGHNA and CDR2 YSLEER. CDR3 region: CASSPNRVSYNEQFF. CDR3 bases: TGCGCCAGCAGCCCTAACCGGGTTTCCTACAATGAGCAGTTCTTC.

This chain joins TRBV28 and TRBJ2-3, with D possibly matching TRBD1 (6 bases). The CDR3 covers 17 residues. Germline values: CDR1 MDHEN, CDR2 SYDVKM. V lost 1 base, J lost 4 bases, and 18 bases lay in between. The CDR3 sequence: CASSLSTGTWGPDTQYF. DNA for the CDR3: TGTGCCAGCAGTTTATCCACGGGCACCTGGGGGCCAGATACGCAGTATTTT.

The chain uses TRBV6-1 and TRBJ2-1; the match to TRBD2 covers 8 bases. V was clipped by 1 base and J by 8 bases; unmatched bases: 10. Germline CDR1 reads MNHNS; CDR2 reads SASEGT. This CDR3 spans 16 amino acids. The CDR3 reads CASSEVERELGDEQFF. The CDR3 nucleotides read TGTGCCAGCAGTGAAGTCGAGCGGGAGTTGGGAGATGAGCAGTTCTTC.

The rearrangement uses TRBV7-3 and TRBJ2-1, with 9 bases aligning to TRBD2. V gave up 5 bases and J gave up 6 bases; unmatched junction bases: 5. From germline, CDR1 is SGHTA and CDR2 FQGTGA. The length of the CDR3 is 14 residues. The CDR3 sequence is CASSISGSTNEQFF. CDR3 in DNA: TGTGCCAGCAGCATTAGCGGGAGTACCAATGAGCAGTTCTTC. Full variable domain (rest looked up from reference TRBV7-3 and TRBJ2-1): GAGVSQTPSNKVTEKGKYVELRCDPISGHTALYWYRQSLGQGPEFLIYFQGTGAADDSGLPNDRFFAVRPEGSVSTLKIQRTERGDSAVYLCASSISGSTNEQFFGPGTRLTVL.

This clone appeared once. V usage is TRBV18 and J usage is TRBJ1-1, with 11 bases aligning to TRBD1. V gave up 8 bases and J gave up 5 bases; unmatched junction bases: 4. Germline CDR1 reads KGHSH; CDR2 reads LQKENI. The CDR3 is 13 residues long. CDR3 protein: CASRGQGGTEAFF. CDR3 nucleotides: TGTGCCAGCCGGGGACAGGGGGGGACTGAAGCTTTCTTT.

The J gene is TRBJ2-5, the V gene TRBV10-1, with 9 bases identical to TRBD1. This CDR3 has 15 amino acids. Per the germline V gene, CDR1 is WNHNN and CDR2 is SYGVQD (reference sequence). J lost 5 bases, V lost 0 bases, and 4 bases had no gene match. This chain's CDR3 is CASSESQGAAETQYF. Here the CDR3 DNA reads TGCGCCAGCAGTGAGTCACAGGGGGCGGCGGAGACCCAGTACTTC.

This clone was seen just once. The CDR3 region has the DNA TGTGCCAGTAGTAAGGGACAGCCCTACAATGAGCAGTTCTTC. Translating it yields CASSKGQPYNEQFF. The chain employs TRBV19 and TRBJ2-1; 7 positions match TRBD1. Germline trimming cut 4 bases from V and 2 bases from J; bases unmatched to any gene: 2. The CDR3 loop spans 14 amino acids. The V gene's germline CDR1 is LNHDA and CDR2 SQIVND (reference sequence).

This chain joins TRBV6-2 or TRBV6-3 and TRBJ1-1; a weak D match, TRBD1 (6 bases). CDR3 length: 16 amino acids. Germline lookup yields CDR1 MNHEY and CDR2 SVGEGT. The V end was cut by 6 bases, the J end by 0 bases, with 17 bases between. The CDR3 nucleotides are TGTGCCAGCAGCCTACGAGCAGGGGCCCTGAACACTGAAGCTTTCTTT. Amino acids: CASSLRAGALNTEAFF.

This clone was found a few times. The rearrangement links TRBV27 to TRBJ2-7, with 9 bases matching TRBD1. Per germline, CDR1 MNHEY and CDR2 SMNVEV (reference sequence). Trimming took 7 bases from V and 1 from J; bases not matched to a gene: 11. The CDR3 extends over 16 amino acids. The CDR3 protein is CASILSPGQGSYEQYF. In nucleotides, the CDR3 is TGTGCCAGCATCCTTTCACCGGGACAGGGTTCCTACGAGCAGTACTTC.

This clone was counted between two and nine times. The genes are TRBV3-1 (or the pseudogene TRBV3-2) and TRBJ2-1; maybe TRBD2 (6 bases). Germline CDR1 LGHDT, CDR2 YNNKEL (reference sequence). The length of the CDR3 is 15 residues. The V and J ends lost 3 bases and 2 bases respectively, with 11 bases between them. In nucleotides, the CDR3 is TGTGCCAGCAGCCATTCGGGAGTCGCCTACAATGAGCAGTTCTTC. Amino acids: CASSHSGVAYNEQFF.